These 14 T cell receptor beta chains came from one sample sequenced in a study of blood T cell repertoires in COVID-19. Only in-frame clones appear in the TCRdb table, and some are missing; sequencing was by immunoSEQ multiplex PCR. This sample has about 200,000 clones; 70% to 85% occur once, and the top ten carry about 6.9%. Input material: peripheral blood. These receptors were collected from a human donor with acute or convalescent COVID-19. The donor label of this sample is uncertain.

V and J are TRBV15 and TRBJ2-1, with D maybe TRBD2 (6 bases). CDR1 and CDR2 from the germline V gene are LNHNV and YYDKDF (reference sequence). The CDR3 totals 12 residues. V gave up 5 bases and J gave up 6 bases, with 8 bases separating them. CDR3 coding DNA: TGTGCCACCAGCCTGACTAGCAATGAGCAGTTCTTC. Translation gives CATSLTSNEQFF.

This chain uses TRBV6-1 with TRBJ2-1; 7 bases fit TRBD2. This CDR3 has 15 amino acids. V was clipped by 0 bases and J by 15 bases; unmatched bases: 14. Germline V CDR1 and CDR2: MNHNS, SASEGT. CDR3 DNA sequence: TGTGCCAGCAGTGAAGCCTCGGCGGGCGGGAGAGTTCGGTTCTTC. The encoded protein is CASSEASAGGRVRFF.

V and J are TRBV28 and TRBJ2-7; 7 bases map to TRBD1. Germline loops: CDR1 MDHEN, CDR2 SYDVKM. This CDR3 has 13 amino acids. Trimming cost V 5 bases and J 3 bases; bases outside gene matches: 4. The CDR3 loop is CASSEGTDYEQYF. The CDR3 DNA is TGTGCCAGCAGTGAGGGGACAGACTACGAGCAGTACTTC. Together with reference TRBV28 and TRBJ2-7, the CDR3 gives the full variable domain: DVKVTQSSRYLVKRTGEKVFLECVQDMDHENMFWYRQDPGLGLRLIYFSYDVKMKEKGDIPEGYSVSREKKERFSLILESASTNQTSMYLCASSEGTDYEQYFGPGTRLTVT.

The chain carries TRBV6-5 and TRBJ2-6; the D is unclear. The CDR3 extends over 15 amino acids. Germline V gene sequence: CDR1 MNHEY, CDR2 SVGAGI. V lost 7 bases and J lost 0, with 10 bases in between. The CDR3 nucleotides read TGTGCCAGCACGACGAGGTCCTCTGGGGCCAACGTCCTGACTTTC. Its translation: CASTTRSSGANVLTF.

As DNA, the CDR3 is TGCGCCAGCAGCCCCCCATACTCTGGCAATGAGCAGTTCTTC. This sequence encodes CASSPPYSGNEQFF. V is TRBV5-1 and J is TRBJ2-1, with D uncertain. From germline, CDR1 is SGHRS and CDR2 YFSETQ. CDR3 length equals 14 residues. V lost 4 bases to trimming and J lost 6 bases, with 14 bases between them.

In the case of this clone: Other DNA sequences in the same sample also yield this CDR3. This chain joins TRBV27 and TRBJ2-1; D remains ambiguous. Trimming removed 5 bases at V and 7 bases at J, with 6 bases between. Germline values: CDR1 MNHEY, CDR2 SMNVEV (reference sequence). There are 11 residues in the CDR3. The CDR3, as DNA: TGTGCCAGCAGTCGCGGAAATGAGCAGTTCTTC. It is translated as CASSRGNEQFF.

This clone turned up a few times. This chain connects TRBV6-1 to TRBJ2-5; 8 bases are a match to TRBD2. Germline CDR1 reads MNHNS; CDR2 reads SASEGT. The trim removed 4 bases at V and 4 bases at J, leaving 5 bases unmatched. The CDR3 runs 14 residues. CDR3 loop: CASSGAGVGETQYF. The CDR3 nucleotides are TGTGCCAGCAGTGGAGCGGGAGTGGGAGAGACCCAGTACTTC.

The chain carries TRBV6-5 and TRBJ1-4, with 8 bases aligning to TRBD1. V trimming: 6 bases; J trimming: 4 bases; junction bases outside the gene matches: 7. Germline V gene lookup returns CDR1 MNHEY and CDR2 SVGAGI. This CDR3 spans 15 amino acids. The CDR3 DNA reads TGTGCCAGCAGGCCGGGACAGGCTTTTAATGAAAAACTGTTTTTT. It is translated as CASRPGQAFNEKLFF.

This chain joins TRBV19 and TRBJ2-3, with 14 bases matching TRBD2. V trimming: 1 base; J trimming: 5 bases; junction bases outside the gene matches: 2. Germline values: CDR1 LNHDA, CDR2 SQIVND (reference sequence). CDR3 length: 16 amino acids. The chain's CDR3 is CASSIGTSGRRDTQYF. CDR3 sequence (DNA): TGTGCCAGTAGTATAGGGACTAGCGGGAGGCGAGATACGCAGTATTTT.

This rearrangement joins TRBV18 to TRBJ2-7, with no clear D. The CDR3 consists of 14 residues. The V gene lost 1 base and the J gene lost 2 bases, with 9 bases spanning the gap. Germline V gene sequence: CDR1 KGHSH, CDR2 LQKENI. The CDR3 sequence: CASSPLVSTYEQYF. CDR3 nucleotide sequence: TGTGCCAGCTCACCACTAGTATCCACCTACGAGCAGTACTTC.

The rearrangement joins TRBV5-1 to TRBJ2-7, with D unclear. With 2 bases removed from V and 1 base from J, the gap between germline ends came to 10 bases. This CDR3 region has 14 residues. The germline CDR1 and CDR2 sequences are SGHRS and YFSETQ. The CDR3 spells CASSLDPRSYEQYF. DNA of the CDR3: TGCGCCAGCAGCTTAGACCCCAGGTCCTACGAGCAGTACTTC. The whole variable domain, filled in from reference TRBV5-1 and TRBJ2-7, reads KAGVTQTPRYLIKTRGQQVTLSCSPISGHRSVSWYQQTPGQGLQFLFEYFSETQRNKGNFPGRFSGRQFSNSRSEMNVSTLELGDSALYLCASSLDPRSYEQYFGPGTRLTVT.

This clone has just a few counts. V is TRBV2 and J is TRBJ1-1, with TRBD1 matching 7 bases. In germline, CDR1 is SNHLY, CDR2 FYNNEI. V dropped 8 bases and J dropped 1; count of bases not matched to a gene: 7. CDR3 length: 14 amino acids. CDR3 in DNA: TGTGCCAGCCTAGGGGGCTTGGGGAACACTGAAGCTTTCTTT. This sequence encodes CASLGGLGNTEAFF.

Comment on this clone: Other nucleotide sequences from this sample produce the same CDR3. This rearrangement joins TRBV7-2 to TRBJ2-7, with D possibly matching TRBD1 (5 bases). The CDR3 has 14 amino acids. Trimming took 1 base from V and 2 from J, leaving 9 bases between them. Germline V gene lookup returns CDR1 SGHTA and CDR2 FQGNSA. CDR3 bases: TGTGCCAGCAGCTTAGTGGCAGGGCCCTACGAGCAGTACTTC. Amino acids: CASSLVAGPYEQYF.

The chain recombines TRBV2 with TRBJ2-6; D gene unclear. Germline-derived CDR1 and CDR2 are SNHLY and FYNNEI. The CDR3 is made up of 16 amino acids. Trimming removed 1 base from V and 4 bases from J, with 11 bases in between. The CDR3 loop reads CASSEETARGANVLTF. CDR3 coding DNA: TGTGCCAGCAGTGAAGAGACTGCTCGGGGGGCCAACGTCCTGACTTTC. Full variable domain (rest looked up from reference TRBV2 and TRBJ2-6): EPEVTQTPSHQVTQMGQEVILRCVPISNHLYFYWYRQILGQKVEFLVSFYNNEISEKSEIFDDQFSVERPDGSNFTLKIRSTKLEDSAMYFCASSEETARGANVLTFGAGSRLTVL.